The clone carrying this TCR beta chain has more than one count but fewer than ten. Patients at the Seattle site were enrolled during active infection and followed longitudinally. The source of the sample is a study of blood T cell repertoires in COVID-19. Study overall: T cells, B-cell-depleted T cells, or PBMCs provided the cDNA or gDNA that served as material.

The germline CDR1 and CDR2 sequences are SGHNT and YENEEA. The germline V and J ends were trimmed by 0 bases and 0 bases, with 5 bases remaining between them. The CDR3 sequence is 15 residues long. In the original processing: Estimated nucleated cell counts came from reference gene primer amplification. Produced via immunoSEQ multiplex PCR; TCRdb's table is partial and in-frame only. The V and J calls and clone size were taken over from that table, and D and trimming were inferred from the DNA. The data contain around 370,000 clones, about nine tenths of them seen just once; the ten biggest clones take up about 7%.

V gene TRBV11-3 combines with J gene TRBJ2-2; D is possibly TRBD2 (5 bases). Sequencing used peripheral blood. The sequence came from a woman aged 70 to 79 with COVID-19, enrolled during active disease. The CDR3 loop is CASSLEAANTGELFF. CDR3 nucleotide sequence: TGTGCCAGCAGCTTAGAAGCGGCGAACACCGGGGAGCTGTTTTTT. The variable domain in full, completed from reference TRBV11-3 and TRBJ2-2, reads EAGVVQSPRYKIIEKKQPVAFWCNPISGHNTLYWYLQNLGQGPELLIRYENEEAVDDSQLPKDRFSAERLKGVDSTLKIQPAELGDSAVYLCASSLEAANTGELFFGEGSRLTVL.